The entry below gives a single T cell receptor (beta chain) sequence along with its context. As yet, its antigen is unknown. The CDR3 is made up of 14 amino acids. The germline V gene has CDR1 SGHNT and CDR2 YYREEE (reference sequence). V shed 0 bases, J shed 3 bases, and the junction held 1 base outside the gene matches. The data derive from a study of neoadjuvant nivolumab and ipilimumab in lung cancer. Study outcomes and limitations: Resected tumors had greater TCR richness and clonality than uninvolved lung. Only a single major-pathologic-response sample was available for clonality analysis.

Sequencing used immunoSEQ multiplex PCR; TCRdb keeps in-frame clones, though not all of them. This table holds tens of thousands of clones, approximately 82% found once. The J gene is TRBJ2-5, the V gene TRBV5-4; 8 nucleotides agree with TRBD1. The sequence was obtained from an adult with non-small cell lung cancer. The source material was peripheral blood, sampled before neoadjuvant nivolumab, alone or with ipilimumab. The CDR3 nucleotides read TGTGCCAGCAGCTTGGCGACAGGGGAAGAGACCCAGTACTTC. Translated: CASSLATGEETQYF.